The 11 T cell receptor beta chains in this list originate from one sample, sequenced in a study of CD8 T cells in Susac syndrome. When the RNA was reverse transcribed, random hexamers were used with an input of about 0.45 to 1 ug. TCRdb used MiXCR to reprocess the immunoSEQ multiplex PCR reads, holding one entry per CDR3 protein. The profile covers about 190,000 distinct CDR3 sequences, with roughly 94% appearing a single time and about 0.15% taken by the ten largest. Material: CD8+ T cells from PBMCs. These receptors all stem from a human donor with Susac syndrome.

The CDR3 sequence: CASSLAPGGGTEAFF. The CDR3 DNA is TGTGCCAGCAGCTTAGCGCCGGGGGGAGGCACTGAAGCTTTCTTT. The rearrangement links TRBV7-8 to TRBJ1-1, with D perhaps matching TRBD1 (5 bases). The V gene lost 0 bases and the J gene lost 4 bases, with 12 bases spanning the gap. The CDR3 has 15 amino acids. The germline gives CDR1 SGHVS, CDR2 FQNEAQ.

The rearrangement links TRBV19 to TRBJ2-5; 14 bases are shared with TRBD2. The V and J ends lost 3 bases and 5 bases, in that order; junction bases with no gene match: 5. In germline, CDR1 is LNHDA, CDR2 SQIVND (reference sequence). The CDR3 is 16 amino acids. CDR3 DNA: TGTGCCAGTAGTATGACTAGCGGGAGGGCCTGGGAGACCCAGTACTTC. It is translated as CASSMTSGRAWETQYF.

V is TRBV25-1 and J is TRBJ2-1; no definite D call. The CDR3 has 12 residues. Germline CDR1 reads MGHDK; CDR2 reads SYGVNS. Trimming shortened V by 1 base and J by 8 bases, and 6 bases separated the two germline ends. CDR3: CASSEFPDEQFF. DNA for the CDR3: TGTGCCAGCAGTGAATTCCCCGATGAGCAGTTCTTC.

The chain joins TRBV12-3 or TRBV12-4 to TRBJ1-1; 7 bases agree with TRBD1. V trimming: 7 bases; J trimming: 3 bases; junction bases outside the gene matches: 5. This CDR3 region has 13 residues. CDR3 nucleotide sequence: TGTGCCAGCACCAACAGGGGATACACTGAAGCTTTCTTT. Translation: CASTNRGYTEAFF.

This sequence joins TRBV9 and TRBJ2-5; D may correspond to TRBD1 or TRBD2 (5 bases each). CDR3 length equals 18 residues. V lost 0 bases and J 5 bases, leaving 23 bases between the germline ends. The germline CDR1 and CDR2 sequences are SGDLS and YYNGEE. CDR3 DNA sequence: TGTGCCAGCAGCGTAGGGGCGGTTGGATTATGGGGGACGGAGACCCAGTACTTC. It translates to CASSVGAVGLWGTETQYF. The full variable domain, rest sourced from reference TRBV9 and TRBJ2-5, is DSGVTQTPKHLITATGQRVTLRCSPRSGDLSVYWYQQSLDQGLQFLIQYYNGEERAKGNILERFSAQQFPDLHSELNLSSLELGDSALYFCASSVGAVGLWGTETQYFGPGTRLLVL.

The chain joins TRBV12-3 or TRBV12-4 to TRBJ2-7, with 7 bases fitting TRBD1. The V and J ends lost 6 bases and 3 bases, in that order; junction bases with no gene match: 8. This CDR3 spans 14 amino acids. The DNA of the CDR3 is TGTGCCAGCAGGCAACAGGGGCTCTTCTACGAGCAGTACTTC. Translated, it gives CASRQQGLFYEQYF.

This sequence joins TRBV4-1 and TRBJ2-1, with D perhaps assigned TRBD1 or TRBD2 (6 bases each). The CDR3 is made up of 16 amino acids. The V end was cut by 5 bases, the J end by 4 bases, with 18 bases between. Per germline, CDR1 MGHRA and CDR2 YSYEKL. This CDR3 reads CASSSSPGAYYNEQFF. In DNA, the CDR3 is TGCGCCAGCAGCTCTTCCCCGGGGGCGTATTACAATGAGCAGTTCTTC.

In nucleotides, the CDR3 is TGTGCCAGCGCTCAGGGACTCCAAGAGACCCAGTACTTC. Translating it yields CASAQGLQETQYF. The chain is built from TRBV2 and TRBJ2-5; D might be TRBD2 (6 bases). The V end was cut by 8 bases, the J end by 1 base, with 11 bases between. This CDR3 comprises 13 residues. From germline, CDR1 is SNHLY and CDR2 FYNNEI.

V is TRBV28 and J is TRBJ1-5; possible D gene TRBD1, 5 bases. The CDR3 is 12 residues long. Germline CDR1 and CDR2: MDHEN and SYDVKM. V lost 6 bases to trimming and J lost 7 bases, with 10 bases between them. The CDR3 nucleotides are TGTGCCAGCAGGGCGGGGGTCCAGCCCCAGCATTTT. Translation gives CASRAGVQPQHF.

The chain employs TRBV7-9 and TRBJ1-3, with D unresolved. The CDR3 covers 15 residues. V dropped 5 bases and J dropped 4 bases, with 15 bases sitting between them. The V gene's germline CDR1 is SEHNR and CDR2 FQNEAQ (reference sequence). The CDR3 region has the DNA TGTGCCAGCAGCCCGGCCGTGGGAACGGGAAACACCATATATTTT. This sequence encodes CASSPAVGTGNTIYF.

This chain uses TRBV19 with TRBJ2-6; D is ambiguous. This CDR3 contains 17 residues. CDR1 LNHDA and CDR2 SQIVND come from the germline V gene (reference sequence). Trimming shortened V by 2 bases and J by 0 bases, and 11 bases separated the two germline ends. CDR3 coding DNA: TGTGCCAGTAGTATACCTGCTGTGCTCTCTGGGGCCAACGTCCTGACTTTC. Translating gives CASSIPAVLSGANVLTF.